This TCR beta chain originates from a study of T cell responses to AZD1222 COVID-19 vaccine (dated by TCRdb to the early 2020s). For context, the study as a whole: A total of roughly 240 trial participants underwent TCR sequencing, of whom about 200 received two doses of AZD1222 and some 25 received two doses of the MenACWY control vaccine. Trial participants were enrolled by age into 18-55, 56-69 and 70-plus year subgroups, with roughly 150, 30 and 60 TCR-sequenced participants respectively.

Points on this clone: The antigen it binds to is not known. No per-base quality is available; no much larger clone lies one base away.

What the work shows at the level of the full study, not this receptor alone: The vaccine-associated CD4 TCRs covered the entire spike protein, and the dominant responses fell in regions 160-218 and 743-854. In the small 56-69-year group, the increase in depth fell short of significance, most likely because of low power. Participants were mostly white British, with more females than males. The authors suggested clonal diversity may have been underestimated. Because no samples from the day 14 peak response were available, repertoires could be characterized only after the peak T cell response. Spike-specific TCR breadth and depth rose significantly after two AZD1222 doses compared with day 0 and with MenACWY recipients. Nearly half of unique spike-specific TCRs reportedly recognized epitopes outside regions mutated in the B.1.351 and B.1.1.7 variants. Conclusions about previously exposed vaccinees were limited because only six AZD1222 recipients were SARS-CoV-2 seropositive at baseline.

The CDR3 goes from the cysteine to the phenylalanine over 14 residues. Of the read, only the CDR3 DNA is kept; its 42 bases are in frame from base 1. Based on the germline V gene, the CDR1 and CDR2 sequences are WSHSY and SAAADI. Relative to germline, V is missing 4 bases and J is missing 2 bases, with 2 bases of the junction outside any gene match. The time point label for this specimen denotes: about 28 days (+/-7) after the second vaccine dose. What this sample's treatment or condition label stands for: meningococcal conjugate vaccine given as trial control. The vaccinee samples were drawn from two UK trials, COV001 and COV002, one of which was a single-blind randomized controlled phase 2/3 trial testing AZD1222 (ChAdOx1 nCoV-19) in healthy adults. For TCRbeta chain sequencing, PBMC samples from trial participants were taken at day 0 and at day 28 after the second dose. The CDR3 regions of human TCRbeta chains were analyzed by immunosequencing. As for the original processing: TCRs in the repertoires were compared against a reference library of SARS-CoV-2-specific TCRs that had been generated with the MIRA antigen-specificity platform. Breadth meant the fraction of unique TCRs that were SARS-CoV-2-associated, whereas depth meant the fraction of total T cells that were SARS-CoV-2-associated. Each spike-specific TCR was assigned to its reactive spike region and to a CD4 or CD8 class using the MIRA data. Log10-transformed breadth and depth values were compared by one-way ANOVA with Sidak's multiple comparisons tests. Entries here come from immuneACCESS through TCRdb and include only in-frame sequences with V and J called. Some clones fail to appear in such tables; in the studies checked, an unresolved V gene covers under half of the shortfall, and the cause of the remainder is unknown. V and J calls and clone size are given by that table; D and trimming were obtained from the DNA. Here the sample has approximately 150,000 clones; 91% occur a single time. The ten largest make up roughly 7.6% of the sample.

Recombination joined TRBV10-2 with TRBJ2-3, and TRBD1 matches 8 of the central bases. Here the sequenced sample was peripheral blood, taken 28 days after the second dose of the MenACWY control vaccine. The sequence derives from an adult who received the MenACWY meningococcal vaccine as a control. CDR3 protein: CASSGTGPTDTQYF. In nucleotide form, the sequence is TGCGCCAGCAGTGGGACAGGGCCCACAGATACGCAGTATTTT.